These 14 T cell receptor beta chains originate from one sample sequenced in a study of cytomegalovirus exposure and HLA in healthy donors. PCR employed 60 Vbeta and 13 Jbeta primers. The protocol was immunoSEQ multiplex PCR, while the TCRdb copy is restricted to in-frame clones and leaves out a portion. The data show 85,000 to 120,000 clones, roughly four fifths seen once. The sequencing sample was made of PBMCs. Receptors were obtained from a woman in her forties or fifties in good health and CMV-seropositive.

A few counts support this clone. The genes are TRBV29-1 and TRBJ1-2, with 9 bases aligning to TRBD1. CDR3 size: 15 residues. CDR1 and CDR2 from the germline V gene are SQVTM and ANQGSEA. After removal of 5 bases from V and 3 bases from J, the junction contained 10 bases not matched to a gene. CDR3 sequence reads: CSVSRPGQGDYGYTF. The CDR3 nucleotides are TGCAGCGTTAGCAGACCGGGACAGGGAGACTATGGCTACACCTTC.

The rearrangement links TRBV30 to TRBJ2-3, with D perhaps TRBD2 (5 bases). This CDR3 contains 15 residues. Germline CDR1 is GTSNPN and CDR2 is SVGIG (reference sequence). V was clipped by 4 bases and J by 6 bases, with 20 bases between them. The CDR3 spells CAWNVFGGRRDTQYF. The CDR3 region has the DNA TGTGCCTGGAATGTATTCGGCGGGCGGAGGGATACGCAGTATTTT.

The genes are TRBV7-9 and TRBJ2-1; 12 nucleotides agree with TRBD2. Germline values: CDR1 SEHNR, CDR2 FQNEAQ (reference sequence). The CDR3 runs to 19 residues. J lost 1 base, V lost 7 bases, and 14 bases had no gene match. The CDR3 protein is CASIPASSSGGASYNEQFF. In DNA, the CDR3 is TGTGCCAGCATTCCGGCTTCTTCTAGCGGGGGGGCTTCCTACAATGAGCAGTTCTTC.

The rearrangement links TRBV5-1 to TRBJ1-1; possibly TRBD1 for D (5 bases). The CDR3 consists of 16 residues. Germline CDR1 is SGHRS and CDR2 is YFSETQ. V dropped 0 bases and J dropped 4 bases, with 16 bases sitting between them. The CDR3: CASSLAGKGLGTEAFF. In DNA form, the CDR3 reads TGCGCCAGCAGCTTGGCCGGTAAGGGGCTGGGCACTGAAGCTTTCTTT.

The genes are TRBV7-8 and TRBJ2-3; TRBD1 agrees at 8 bases. Per germline, CDR1 SGHVS and CDR2 FQNEAQ. V lost 5 bases and J lost 4; bases outside the gene matches: 5. The CDR3 contains 14 residues. In DNA, the CDR3 is TGTGCCAGCAGCCGGACAGGGCCCGCAGATACGCAGTATTTT. It codes for CASSRTGPADTQYF.

This rearrangement joins TRBV11-2 to TRBJ2-2; D perhaps matches TRBD1 (6 bases). The germline V gene encodes CDR1 SGHAT and CDR2 FQNNGV. This CDR3 is built from 14 residues. Trimming removed 5 bases at V and 6 bases at J, with 13 bases between. The CDR3 loop reads CASSRGSRAGELFF. The CDR3, as DNA: TGTGCCAGCAGCAGGGGGAGCCGGGCCGGGGAGCTGTTTTTT.

The CDR3 DNA reads TGCGCCAGCAGCTTGGTTGTTGGGGACTCCAGTAGGGAGCAGTACTTC. It codes for CASSLVVGDSSREQYF. The chain joins TRBV5-1 to TRBJ2-7, with D possibly matching TRBD2 (6 bases). The V and J ends lost 0 bases and 7 bases respectively, with 20 bases between them. Germline V gives CDR1 SGHRS, CDR2 YFSETQ. This CDR3 comprises 16 residues.

The chain joins TRBV6-1 to TRBJ1-4, with D perhaps TRBD1 (5 bases). Trimming shortened V by 1 base and J by 1 base, and 16 bases separated the two germline ends. Germline assignment: CDR1 MNHNS and CDR2 SASEGT. This CDR3 region has 18 residues. DNA for the CDR3: TGTGCCAGCAGTGAAGACAGGTTTAGTCTGGAAACTAATGAAAAACTGTTTTTT. Translated, it gives CASSEDRFSLETNEKLFF.

This chain links TRBV28 with TRBJ1-4; D is unclear. V shed 8 bases and J shed 0 bases, with 7 bases lying between them. CDR1 and CDR2 (germline): MDHEN, SYDVKM. The CDR3 loop spans 13 amino acids. In nucleotides, the CDR3 is TGTGCCAGCCGAGTTGCAACTAATGAAAAACTGTTTTTT. This sequence encodes CASRVATNEKLFF.

CDR3 in amino acids: CASSLSGLAGETQYF. In DNA, the CDR3 is TGTGCCAGCAGTTTATCGGGACTAGCAGGAGAGACCCAGTACTTC. This chain uses TRBV27 with TRBJ2-5; TRBD2 aligns across 9 bases. V shed 0 bases, J shed 4 bases, and the junction held 3 bases outside the gene matches. The germline gives CDR1 MNHEY, CDR2 SMNVEV (reference sequence). The CDR3 contains 15 residues.

The rearrangement links TRBV30 to TRBJ1-6; 7 bases are a match to TRBD1. Germline CDR1 reads GTSNPN; CDR2 reads SVGIG (reference sequence). The J segment lost 3 bases and the V segment lost 5 bases, leaving 1 base of the junction unmatched. The CDR3 has 13 amino acids. The CDR3 region has the DNA TGTGCCTGGGGGACAGTCTATAATTCACCCCTCCACTTT. This gives the protein CAWGTVYNSPLHF.

V and J are TRBV15 and TRBJ2-7, with 9 bases that match TRBD1. Germline V CDR1 and CDR2: LNHNV, YYDKDF (reference sequence). This CDR3 region has 17 residues. J was trimmed by 5 bases and V by 0 bases; bases with no gene match: 11. CDR3: CATSRDWDGTGKNEQYF. CDR3 DNA: TGTGCCACCAGCAGAGATTGGGACGGGACAGGGAAGAACGAGCAGTACTTC.

The CDR3 is CASSLAVAGGVEQETQYF. DNA for the CDR3: TGCGCCAGCAGCTTGGCCGTCGCGGGGGGCGTAGAGCAAGAGACCCAGTACTTC. The chain combines TRBV5-1 with TRBJ2-5; 8 nucleotides line up with TRBD2. The CDR3 is 18 residues long. V shed 0 bases, J shed 2 bases, and the junction held 12 bases outside the gene matches. Germline V gene lookup returns CDR1 SGHRS and CDR2 YFSETQ.

V usage is TRBV29-1 and J usage is TRBJ2-1, with TRBD2 matching 8 bases. Germline CDR1 reads SQVTM; CDR2 reads ANQGSEA. The V segment lost 8 bases and the J segment 8 bases; nucleotides outside the gene matches: 14. The CDR3 consists of 14 residues. The chain's CDR3 is CSTYGGAGSDEQFF. The CDR3 DNA is TGCAGCACTTACGGGGGGGCAGGTTCCGATGAGCAGTTCTTC.